This T cell receptor beta chain was observed in a study of CXCR3-negative and CXCR3-positive naive CD8 T cells. The TRB cDNA libraries were prepared by 5' RACE with UMI labels. TCRdb reprocessed the 5' RACE reads, with one entry per CDR3 protein and no DNA. The sample totals tens of thousands of distinct CDR3 sequences. The germline V gene encodes CDR1 MDHEN and CDR2 SYDVKM. CDR3 length equals 18 residues. Notes on the study in general: Naive cells that were CXCR3-positive had more hydrophobic TRB CDR3s (compared with CXCR3-negative naive cells).

Points on this clonotype: Its antigen is not known.

This clonotype was obtained from a human donor in good health. Some clones in this sample may be carry-over from other donors' samples. This chain links TRBV28 with TRBJ1-5; TCRdb designates TRBD1, a call that cannot be tested without DNA. Sequenced sample: naive CXCR3+ CD8+ T cells from blood. This sample's subset: CD45RO-CCR7+CD27+CD95- naive CD8+ T cells expressing CXCR3 (TNR3+). The CDR3 region is CASSPGTITRHSNQPQHF.